What follows is one TCR beta chain and its context. The antigen remains unidentified. Germline CDR1 is SGHRS and CDR2 is YFSETQ. The CDR3 is 15 amino acids. Germline trimming cut 2 bases from V and 5 bases from J; bases unmatched to any gene: 7. This sample is drawn from a study of cytomegalovirus exposure and HLA in healthy donors. Findings and limits, study-wide: Per a prior analysis, the majority of TCR beta V segments were productive roughly 90% or roughly 30% of the time. Later work found most CMV-associated TCR beta chains apparently HLA-restricted.

Both 60 Vbeta primers and 13 Jbeta primers went into the PCR. The assay was immunoSEQ multiplex PCR, and TCRdb's table has in-frame clones only and misses some. The sample has approximately 190,000 clones, 82% seen once. V is TRBV5-1 and J is TRBJ2-3; 8 bases match TRBD2. Sequencing was performed on PBMCs. This clonotype originated in a woman aged 18 to 35 in good health and CMV-seronegative. The CDR3 sequence is CASSFSGNGLDTQYF. In nucleotides, the CDR3 is TGCGCCAGCAGCTTTAGCGGGAACGGTCTAGATACGCAGTATTTT.